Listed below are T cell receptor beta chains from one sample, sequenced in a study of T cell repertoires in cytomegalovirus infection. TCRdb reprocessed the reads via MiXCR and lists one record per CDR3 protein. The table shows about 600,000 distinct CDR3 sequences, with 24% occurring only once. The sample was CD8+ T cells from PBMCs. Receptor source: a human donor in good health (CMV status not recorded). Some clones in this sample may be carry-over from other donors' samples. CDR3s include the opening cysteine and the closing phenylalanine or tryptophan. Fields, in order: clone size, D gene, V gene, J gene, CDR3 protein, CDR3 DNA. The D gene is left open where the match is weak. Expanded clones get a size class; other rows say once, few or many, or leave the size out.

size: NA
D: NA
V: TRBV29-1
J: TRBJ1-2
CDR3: CSVRRGDNYGYTF
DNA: TGCAGCGTGCGTCGTGGGGACAACTATGGCTACACCTTC

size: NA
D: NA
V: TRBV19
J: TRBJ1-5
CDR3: CASSRAGGSNQPQHF
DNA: TGTGCCAGTAGTAGGGCCGGGGGAAGCAATCAGCCCCAGCATTTT

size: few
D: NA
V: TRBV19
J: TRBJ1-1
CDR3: CASSTYQGNTEAFF
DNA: TGTGCCAGTAGTACCTATCAGGGGAACACTGAAGCTTTCTTT

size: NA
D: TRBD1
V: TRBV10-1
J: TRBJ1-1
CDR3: CARPTGTGGRDTEAFF
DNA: TGCGCCAGACCCACCGGGACAGGGGGCCGGGACACTGAAGCTTTCTTT

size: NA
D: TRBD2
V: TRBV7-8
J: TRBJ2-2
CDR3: CASSFPRDYRGWPHPNTGELFF
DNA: TGTGCCAGCAGCTTTCCGCGGGACTACCGTGGCTGGCCTCATCCGAACACCGGGGAGCTGTTTTTT

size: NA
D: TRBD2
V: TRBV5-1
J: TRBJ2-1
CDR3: CASTWLAGGPYNEQFF
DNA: TGCGCCAGCACATGGCTAGCGGGGGGGCCCTACAATGAGCAGTTCTTC

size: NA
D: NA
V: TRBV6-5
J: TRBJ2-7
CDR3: CASIGGLDYEQYF
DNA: TGTGCCAGCATTGGAGGGTTGGACTACGAGCAGTACTTC

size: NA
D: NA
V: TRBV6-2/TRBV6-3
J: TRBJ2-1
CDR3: CASSPNLGEQFF
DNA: TGTGCCAGCAGTCCTAATTTGGGGGAGCAGTTCTTC

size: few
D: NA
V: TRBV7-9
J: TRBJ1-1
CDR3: CASSLEAGHTEAFF
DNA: TGTGCCAGCAGCTTAGAGGCGGGCCACACTGAAGCTTTCTTT

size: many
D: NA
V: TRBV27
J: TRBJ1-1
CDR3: CASSFQGAPEAFF
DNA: TGTGCCAGCAGTTTTCAGGGCGCCCCTGAAGCTTTCTTT

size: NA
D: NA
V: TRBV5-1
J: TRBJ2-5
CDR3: CASSLTPEQETQYF
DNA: TGCGCCAGCAGCTTAACCCCGGAGCAAGAGACCCAGTACTTC

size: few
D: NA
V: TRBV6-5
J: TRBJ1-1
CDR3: CASRGEGYRTEDTEAFF
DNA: TGTGCCAGCAGGGGCGAGGGGTACCGAACCGAGGACACTGAAGCTTTCTTT

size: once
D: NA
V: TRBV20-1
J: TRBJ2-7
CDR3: CSAPLGNEQYF
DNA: TGCAGTGCCCCCTTGGGAAACGAGCAGTACTTC

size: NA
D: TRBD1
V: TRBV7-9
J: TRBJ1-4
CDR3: CASSLPSWDRLNEKLFF
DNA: TGTGCCAGCAGCTTACCTTCGTGGGACAGGCTTAATGAAAAACTGTTTTTT

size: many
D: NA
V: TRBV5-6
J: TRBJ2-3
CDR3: CASSFQGGATDTQYF
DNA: TGTGCCAGCAGCTTCCAGGGGGGGGCCACAGATACGCAGTATTTT

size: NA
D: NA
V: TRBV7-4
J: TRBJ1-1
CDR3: CASEDTEAFF
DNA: TGTGCCAGCGAGGACACTGAAGCTTTCTTT

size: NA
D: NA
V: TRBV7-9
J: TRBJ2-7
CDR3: CASSLARTATPSYEQYF
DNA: TGTGCCAGCAGCTTAGCCAGGACCGCTACTCCATCCTACGAGCAGTACTTC

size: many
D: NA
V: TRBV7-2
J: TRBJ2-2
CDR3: CASSSGATTGELFF
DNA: TGTGCCAGCAGCTCCGGCGCGACCACCGGGGAGCTGTTTTTT

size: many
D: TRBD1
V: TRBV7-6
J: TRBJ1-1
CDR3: CASSDDRGIPEAFF
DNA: TGTGCCAGCAGCGACGACAGGGGGATCCCTGAAGCTTTCTTT

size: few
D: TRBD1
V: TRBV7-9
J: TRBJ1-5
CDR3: CASSSDRGSSQPQHF
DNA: TGTGCCAGCAGCTCGGACAGGGGGAGTAGTCAGCCCCAGCATTTT

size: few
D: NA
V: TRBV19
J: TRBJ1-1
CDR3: CASSYGMKNEAFF
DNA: TGTGCCAGTAGTTATGGGATGAAAAATGAAGCTTTCTTT

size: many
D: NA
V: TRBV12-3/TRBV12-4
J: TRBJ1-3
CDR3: CASSLTGPSGNTIYF
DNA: TGTGCCAGCAGTTTAACAGGGCCATCTGGAAACACCATATATTTT

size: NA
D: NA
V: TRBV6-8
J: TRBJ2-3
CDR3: CASTSDPTDTQYF
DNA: TGTGCCAGCACTTCGGACCCCACAGATACACAGTATTTT

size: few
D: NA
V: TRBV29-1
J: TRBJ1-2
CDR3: CSVESPQSHYGYTF
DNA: TGCAGCGTTGAATCCCCACAGTCCCACTATGGCTACACCTTC

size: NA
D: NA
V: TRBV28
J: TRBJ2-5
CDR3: CALADKGTQYF
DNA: TGTGCCTTGGCTGACAAAGGTACCCAGTACTTC

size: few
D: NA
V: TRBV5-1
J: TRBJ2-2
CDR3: CASRWTGAGELFF
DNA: TGCGCCAGCAGATGGACGGGAGCCGGGGAGCTGTTTTTT

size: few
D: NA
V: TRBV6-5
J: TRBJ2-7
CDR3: CASSSGPVREQYF
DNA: TGTGCCAGCAGTTCCGGACCGGTACGGGAGCAGTACTTC

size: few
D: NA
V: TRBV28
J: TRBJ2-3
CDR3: CASSLWTLAGSTDTQYF
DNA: TGTGCCAGCAGTTTATGGACCCTCGCGGGGAGCACAGATACGCAGTATTTT

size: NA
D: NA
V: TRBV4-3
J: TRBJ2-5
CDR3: CASSQGGQGRRETQYF
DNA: TGCGCCAGCAGCCAAGGTGGCCAGGGTAGGAGGGAGACCCAGTACTTC

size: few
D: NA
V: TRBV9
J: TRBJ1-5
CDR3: CASSPGPGREYSNQPQHF
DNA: TGTGCCAGCAGCCCAGGACCGGGGCGGGAGTATAGCAATCAGCCCCAGCATTTT

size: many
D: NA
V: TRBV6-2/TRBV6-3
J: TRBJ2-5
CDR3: CASEGRVEETQYF
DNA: TGTGCCAGCGAAGGCAGGGTGGAGGAGACCCAGTACTTC

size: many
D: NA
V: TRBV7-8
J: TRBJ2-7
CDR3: CASSLPLGTSYEQYF
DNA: TGTGCCAGCAGCTTACCCCTGGGGACCTCCTACGAGCAGTACTTC

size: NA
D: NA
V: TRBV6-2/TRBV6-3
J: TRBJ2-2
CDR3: CASSYPGGNGELFF
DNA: TGTGCCAGCAGTTACCCAGGGGGGAATGGGGAGCTGTTTTTT

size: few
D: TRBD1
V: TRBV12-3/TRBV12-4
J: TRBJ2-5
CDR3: CASSLRDRAQETQYF
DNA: TGTGCCAGCAGTTTAAGGGACAGGGCCCAAGAGACCCAGTACTTC

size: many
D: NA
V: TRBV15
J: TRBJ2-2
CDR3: CATLGDTGELFF
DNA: TGTGCCACCCTCGGGGACACCGGGGAGCTGTTTTTT

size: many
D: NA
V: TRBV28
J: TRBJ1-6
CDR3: CASTLLNNSPLHF
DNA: TGTGCCAGCACCCTGCTCAATAATTCACCCCTCCACTTT

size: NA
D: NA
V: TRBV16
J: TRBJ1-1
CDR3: CASSQFPNTEAFF
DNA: TGTGCCAGCAGCCAATTTCCGAACACTGAAGCTTTCTTT

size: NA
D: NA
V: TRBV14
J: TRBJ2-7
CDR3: CASSRGRGSYYEQYF
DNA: TGTGCCAGCAGCCGAGGTAGAGGGTCCTACTACGAGCAGTACTTC

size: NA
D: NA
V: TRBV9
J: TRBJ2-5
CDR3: CASSVAVGGEETQYF
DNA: TGTGCCAGCAGCGTAGCAGTCGGAGGGGAAGAGACCCAGTACTTC

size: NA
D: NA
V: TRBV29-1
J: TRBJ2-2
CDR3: CSVEVGPRGDTGELFF
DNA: TGCAGCGTTGAAGTGGGACCTAGGGGGGACACCGGGGAGCTGTTTTTT

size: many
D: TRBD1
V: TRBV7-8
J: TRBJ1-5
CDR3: CASSSRQGNQPQHF
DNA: TGTGCCAGCAGCAGCCGACAGGGAAATCAGCCCCAGCATTTT

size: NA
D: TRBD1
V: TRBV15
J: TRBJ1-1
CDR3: CATSSRTGYNTEAFF
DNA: TGTGCCACCAGCAGTAGGACAGGGTATAACACTGAAGCTTTCTTT

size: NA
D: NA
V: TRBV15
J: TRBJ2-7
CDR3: CATGWAGGEQYF
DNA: TGTGCCACCGGGTGGGCCGGAGGCGAGCAGTACTTC

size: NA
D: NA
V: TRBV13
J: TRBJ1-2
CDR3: CASRIWGAGIYGYTF
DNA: TGTGCCAGCAGAATTTGGGGGGCCGGAATCTATGGCTACACCTTC

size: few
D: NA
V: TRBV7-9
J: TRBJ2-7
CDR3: CASSLEGMVGYHEQYF
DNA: TGTGCCAGCAGCTTAGAGGGGATGGTGGGTTACCACGAGCAGTACTTC